Presented here are 8 T cell receptor beta chains from one specimen sequenced in a study of blood T cells in healthy people across ages. For the second PCR, which ran for roughly 7 to 11 cycles, a sample-barcoded 5' primer and a J-beta primer mix were used. One entry per CDR3 protein, called by TCRdb with MiXCR from the 5' RACE reads. In the table there are fewer than 1,000,000 distinct CDR3 sequences, around 45% of which are singletons. What was sequenced was blood. The receptor set was obtained from a man between 60 and 75 years old in good health.

The V gene is TRBV28, the J gene TRBJ2-7; TRBD2 matches at 12 bases. CDR1 and CDR2 from the germline V gene are MDHEN and SYDVKM. The CDR3 runs 15 residues. Losses at the gene ends were 4 bases for V and 4 bases for J; bases not matched to a gene: 5. In DNA, the CDR3 is TGTGCCAGCAGTTCCCTAGCGGGGGGGATATACGAGCAGTACTTC. Translated, it gives CASSSLAGGIYEQYF.

The table lists this clonotype with a few counts. J is TRBJ2-1 and V is TRBV7-2, with a tentative D call TRBD1 (5 bases). The end of the DNA aligns better with TRBJ2-7, so the J call may be wrong. Germline V gene data show CDR1 as SGHTA and CDR2 as FQGNSA. The CDR3 consists of 15 residues. The chain's CDR3 is CASSLLVGPYNEQYF. The CDR3, as DNA: TGTGCCAGCAGCTTACTCGTGGGGCCCTACAATGAGCAGTACTTC.

The J gene is TRBJ1-2, the V gene TRBV6-5; D uncertain. The V and J ends lost 10 bases and 5 bases respectively, with 17 bases between them. CDR3 length equals 13 residues. Germline CDR1 reads MNHEY; CDR2 reads SVGAGI. CDR3 DNA sequence: TGTGCCACCTCATGGTCCAAACTGTATGGCTACACCTTC. As protein: CATSWSKLYGYTF.

This clonotype appeared a few times. The V call is TRBV7-2, the J call TRBJ2-5, with TRBD1 as a possible D gene (5 bases). The V end lost 1 base, the J end lost 1 base, and 10 bases lay between the germline ends. The germline V gene has CDR1 SGHTA and CDR2 FQGNSA. The CDR3 consists of 15 residues. This CDR3 is CASSLVWQGQETQYF. CDR3 bases: TGTGCCAGCAGCTTAGTGTGGCAGGGCCAAGAGACCCAGTACTTC.

The V call is TRBV7-3, the J call TRBJ1-3; no firm D call. CDR1 is SGHTA, CDR2 FQGTGA, per germline. The CDR3 consists of 13 residues. Trimming removed 5 bases from V and 2 bases from J, with 7 bases in between. The CDR3 region is CASSVEPGNTIYF. The CDR3 DNA sequence: TGTGCCAGCAGCGTCGAACCTGGAAACACCATATATTTT.

The genes are TRBV24-1 and TRBJ2-5, with D perhaps TRBD1 or TRBD2 (5 bases each). The germline V gene has CDR1 KGHDR and CDR2 SFDVKD. V dropped 3 bases and J dropped 11 bases, with 18 bases sitting between them. CDR3 length: 14 residues. The CDR3, as DNA: TGTGCCACCAGTGATACCAACCGGGACCATGAGCAGTACTTC. This encodes CATSDTNRDHEQYF.

The CDR3 here is CASSYGLAGGLQETQYF. CDR3 DNA sequence: TGTGCCAGCAGCTACGGACTAGCGGGGGGGCTCCAAGAGACCCAGTACTTC. The chain employs TRBV5-6 and TRBJ2-5; 15 bases are a match to TRBD2. Germline CDR1 SGHDT, CDR2 YYEEEE. The CDR3 consists of 17 residues. The junction had 4 bases not matched to a gene; V was cut back by 3 bases and J by 1 base. Complete variable domain (other parts from reference TRBV5-6 and TRBJ2-5): DAGVTQSPTHLIKTRGQQVTLRCSPKSGHDTVSWYQQALGQGPQFIFQYYEEEERQRGNFPDRFSGHQFPNYSSELNVNALLLGDSALYLCASSYGLAGGLQETQYFGPGTRLLVL.

The CDR3 DNA is TGTGCCAGCAGTTACCCCGAAGGGGGGATTAGGGAGACCCAGTACTTC. This sequence encodes CASSYPEGGIRETQYF. The rearrangement uses TRBV6-2 or TRBV6-3 and TRBJ2-5; D is possibly TRBD1 or TRBD2 (6 bases each). CDR1 and CDR2 from the germline V gene are MNHEY and SVGEGT. This CDR3 contains 16 residues. The ends were cut back, 2 bases at V and 5 bases at J, with 18 bases in the middle.